Listed below are T cell receptor beta chains from one sample, sequenced in a study of spatial heterogeneity in lung cancer. TCRdb itself ran the 5' RACE reads through MiXCR, one entry per CDR3 protein. The sample contains several thousand distinct CDR3 sequences, 6.3% of which appear only once. The sample was lung tumor tissue, taken at surgery. All receptors come from a male donor with early-stage non-small cell lung cancer. The CDR3 runs from the conserved cysteine through the conserved F or W. Each record gives: CDR3 protein, CDR3 DNA, clone size, D gene, J gene, V gene. D genes are given only for firm matches. Only part of the rows carry a size: once, few, many, or a class if the clone is expanded.

cdr3_aa: CASSLLLDWETQYF; cdr3_nt: TGTGCCAGCAGCTTATTACTAGACTGGGAGACCCAGTACTTC; clone_size: many; d_call: .; j_call: TRBJ2-5; v_call: TRBV7-8
cdr3_aa: CASSVSQGQETQYF; cdr3_nt: TGTGCCAGCAGTGTCTCACAGGGCCAAGAGACCCAGTACTTC; clone_size: .; d_call: .; j_call: TRBJ2-5; v_call: TRBV2
cdr3_aa: CAISEDSSPQDTQYF; cdr3_nt: TGTGCCATCAGTGAGGACAGCAGTCCACAGGATACGCAGTATTTT; clone_size: medium-sized; d_call: .; j_call: TRBJ2-3; v_call: TRBV10-3
cdr3_aa: CASSLTSGGHNEQFF; cdr3_nt: TGTGCCAGTAGCTTGACTAGCGGGGGGCACAATGAGCAGTTCTTC; clone_size: many; d_call: TRBD2; j_call: TRBJ2-1; v_call: TRBV19
cdr3_aa: CASGWTGNTEAFF; cdr3_nt: TGTGCCAGCGGGTGGACAGGGAACACTGAAGCTTTCTTT; clone_size: medium-sized; d_call: TRBD1; j_call: TRBJ1-1; v_call: TRBV28
cdr3_aa: CASSRGGETQYF; cdr3_nt: TGTGCCAGCAGCAGGGGCGGAGAGACCCAGTACTTC; clone_size: few; d_call: .; j_call: TRBJ2-5; v_call: TRBV9
cdr3_aa: CASSLSSGGGRPFF; cdr3_nt: TGTGCCAGCAGCTTATCTAGCGGGGGCGGGAGGCCGTTCTTC; clone_size: many; d_call: TRBD2; j_call: TRBJ2-1; v_call: TRBV7-3
cdr3_aa: CASNTGGPTDTQYF; cdr3_nt: TGTGCCAGCAACACGGGGGGTCCCACAGATACGCAGTATTTT; clone_size: .; d_call: TRBD2; j_call: TRBJ2-3; v_call: TRBV7-6
cdr3_aa: CASSLDDSSYEQYF; cdr3_nt: TGTGCCAGCAGCTTAGATGACAGCTCCTACGAGCAGTACTTC; clone_size: medium-sized; d_call: .; j_call: TRBJ2-7; v_call: TRBV11-3
cdr3_aa: CASSSRWGQGYNEQFF; cdr3_nt: TGTGCCAGCAGTTCCCGGTGGGGACAGGGATACAATGAGCAGTTCTTC; clone_size: few; d_call: TRBD1; j_call: TRBJ2-1; v_call: TRBV28
cdr3_aa: CASSVFRDTGELFF; cdr3_nt: TGTGCCAGCAGCGTCTTTAGGGACACCGGGGAGCTGTTTTTT; clone_size: few; d_call: .; j_call: TRBJ2-2; v_call: TRBV2
cdr3_aa: CASSYSQGAFGYNEQFF; cdr3_nt: TGTGCCAGCAGCTACTCACAGGGGGCTTTTGGCTACAATGAGCAGTTCTTC; clone_size: .; d_call: TRBD1; j_call: TRBJ2-1; v_call: TRBV28
cdr3_aa: CASSRGSAGSTDTQYF; cdr3_nt: TGTGCCAGCAGTAGAGGATCGGCGGGGAGCACAGATACGCAGTATTTT; clone_size: medium-sized; d_call: .; j_call: TRBJ2-3; v_call: TRBV11-2
cdr3_aa: CSVLTMNSYEQYF; cdr3_nt: TGCAGTGTATTGACCATGAACTCCTACGAGCAGTACTTC; clone_size: medium-sized; d_call: .; j_call: TRBJ2-7; v_call: TRBV20-1
cdr3_aa: CAWVHLGDTQYF; cdr3_nt: TGTGCCTGGGTTCATCTCGGAGATACGCAGTATTTT; clone_size: few; d_call: .; j_call: TRBJ2-3; v_call: TRBV30
cdr3_aa: CASSAGRGPQHF; cdr3_nt: TGTGCCAGCAGTGCCGGCAGGGGGCCCCAGCATTTT; clone_size: few; d_call: .; j_call: TRBJ1-5; v_call: TRBV12-3/TRBV12-4
cdr3_aa: CASSHRDSSRDEQFF; cdr3_nt: TGCGCCAGCAGCCACCGGGACAGTAGTAGGGATGAGCAGTTCTTC; clone_size: few; d_call: TRBD1; j_call: TRBJ2-1; v_call: TRBV4-1
cdr3_aa: CASSLGLGSEQFF; cdr3_nt: TGTGCCAGCAGCTTAGGCTTGGGGTCGGAGCAGTTCTTC; clone_size: medium-sized; d_call: .; j_call: TRBJ2-1; v_call: TRBV11-2
cdr3_aa: CASSQLKRDGAFF; cdr3_nt: TGTGCCAGCAGCCAACTCAAGCGCGACGGTGCTTTCTTT; clone_size: .; d_call: .; j_call: TRBJ1-1; v_call: TRBV14
cdr3_aa: CASSDSALDRGLDGYTF; cdr3_nt: TGTGCCAGCAGTGACTCGGCATTGGACAGGGGGCTGGATGGCTACACCTTC; clone_size: medium-sized; d_call: TRBD1; j_call: TRBJ1-2; v_call: TRBV6-4